This T cell receptor (beta chain) comes out of a study of radiotherapy plus CTLA-4 blockade in lung cancer. Regarding the study as a whole: Tumor-derived TCR clones expanded in blood after radiotherapy plus ipilimumab.

Patients with chemo-refractory metastatic non-small-cell lung cancer received focal radiation plus CTLA-4 blockade with ipilimumab. About this clone: Its antigen is unidentified.

The ends were cut back, 10 bases at V and 4 bases at J, with 13 bases in the middle. The CDR3 is 12 amino acids. Per germline, CDR1 MNHNY and CDR2 SVGAGI (reference sequence). Clones were read by immunoSEQ multiplex PCR, and TCRdb kept only the in-frame ones, dropping some. This table has tens of thousands of clones, about 90% appearing once. This chain uses TRBV6-6 with TRBJ2-5, with D uncertain. The sample consisted of peripheral blood, taken from a patient treated with radiotherapy plus ipilimumab. This TCR derives from a human donor with non-small cell lung cancer who had a partial response to radiotherapy plus ipilimumab. In DNA, the CDR3 is TGTGCCACCCGAGTAGATTTAGAGACCCAGTACTTC. Its protein is CATRVDLETQYF.